This T cell receptor (beta chain) was sequenced for a study of blood T cell repertoires in COVID-19. Study details: Donors in the United States, Italy and Spain gave samples during acute or convalescent COVID-19. From T cells, B-cell-depleted T cells, or PBMCs came the material, which was cDNA or gDNA.

Trimming shortened V by 1 base and J by 4 bases, and 14 bases separated the two germline ends. There are 15 residues in the CDR3. Germline assignment: CDR1 SGHDT and CDR2 YYEEEE. The repertoire was sequenced with immunoSEQ multiplex PCR; TCRdb's copy has only in-frame clones and lacks some. The table records hundreds of thousands of clones, roughly 92% of them present only once. V and J are TRBV5-6 and TRBJ1-2; D ambiguous. The TCR was taken from a man aged 55 to 69 with COVID-19, enrolled during active disease. Sequenced input: peripheral blood. The CDR3 region has the DNA TGTGCCAGCAGCTTGTGGAGACTTCTGGTCTATGGCTACACCTTC. Its translation is CASSLWRLLVYGYTF.